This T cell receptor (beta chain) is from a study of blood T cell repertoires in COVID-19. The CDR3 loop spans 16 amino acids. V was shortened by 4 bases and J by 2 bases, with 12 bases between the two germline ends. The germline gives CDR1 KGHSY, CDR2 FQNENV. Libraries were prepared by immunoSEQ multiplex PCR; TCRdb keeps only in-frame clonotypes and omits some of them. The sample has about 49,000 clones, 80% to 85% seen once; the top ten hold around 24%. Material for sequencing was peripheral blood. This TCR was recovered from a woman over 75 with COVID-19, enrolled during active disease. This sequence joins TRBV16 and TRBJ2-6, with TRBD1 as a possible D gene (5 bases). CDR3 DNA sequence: TGTGCCAGCAGCCCCCTAGACAGAACTGGGGCCAACGTCCTGACTTTC. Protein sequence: CASSPLDRTGANVLTF.